These 21 T cell receptor beta chains came from one sample sequenced in a study of OX40 agonist ivuxolimab in advanced cancers. The method behind the library was the immunoSEQ multiplex PCR assay. Here the immuneACCESS table is served through TCRdb, limited to in-frame sequences with V and J called. Missing clones are a known gap in these copies; in checked studies unresolved V genes cover under half, and the rest lacks a known reason. The sample table shows some 68,000 clones, and around 86% are seen once. The ten most abundant clones make up around 2% of the sample. Sequencing was performed on CD4+ or CD8+ T cells sorted from blood, taken in a trial of the OX40 agonist ivuxolimab. These TCRs come from an adult with an advanced solid tumor such as melanoma, head and neck, liver or kidney cancer.

This chain's CDR3 is CASSFASGSSDTQYF. The CDR3 nucleotides read TGCGCCAGCAGCTTCGCTAGCGGGAGCTCAGATACGCAGTATTTT. The genes are TRBV5-1 and TRBJ2-3; 10 bases align to TRBD2. Germline V gives CDR1 SGHRS, CDR2 YFSETQ. With V trimmed by 2 bases and J by 4 bases, 4 bases remained unmatched. CDR3 length equals 15 residues.

The genes are TRBV5-1 and TRBJ1-1; a weak D match, TRBD1 (6 bases). The CDR3 is 13 amino acids. Germline CDR1 SGHRS, CDR2 YFSETQ. The germline V and J ends were trimmed by 4 bases and 5 bases, with 12 bases remaining between them. CDR3 DNA: TGCGCCAGCAGCCGGAGTGGACAGACTGAAGCTTTCTTT. Translated: CASSRSGQTEAFF.

The V and J genes are TRBV28 and TRBJ2-7; no clear D gene. The V gene lost 3 bases and the J gene lost 4 bases, with 7 bases spanning the gap. The CDR3 extends over 12 amino acids. CDR1 is MDHEN and CDR2 is SYDVKM in the germline V gene. CDR3 protein: CASSLSRYEQYF. CDR3 nucleotide sequence: TGTGCCAGCAGTTTGTCCAGGTACGAGCAGTACTTC.

The chain carries TRBV28 and TRBJ1-2; TRBD1 matches at 7 bases. The germline CDR1 and CDR2 sequences are MDHEN and SYDVKM. The CDR3 loop spans 15 amino acids. The V and J ends lost 2 bases and 4 bases, in that order; junction bases with no gene match: 7. The CDR3: CASSLEGADFYGYTF. The CDR3 DNA sequence: TGTGCCAGCAGTTTAGAGGGGGCTGACTTCTATGGCTACACCTTC.

V usage is TRBV6-6 and J usage is TRBJ1-1, with a tentative D call TRBD1 (6 bases). Germline CDR1 and CDR2: MNHNY and SVGAGI (reference sequence). The length of the CDR3 is 14 residues. The ends were cut back, 4 bases at V and 6 bases at J, with 15 bases in the middle. As DNA, the CDR3 is TGTGCCAGCAGTTCAAGACAGGTTGTCGCTGAAGCTTTCTTT. Encoded protein: CASSSRQVVAEAFF.

The CDR3 DNA reads as TGTGCCAGCAGCTTAGAAGGGGCGAACACTGAAGCTTTCTTT. Translated: CASSLEGANTEAFF. The chain recombines TRBV7-9 with TRBJ1-1, with D perhaps TRBD1 (5 bases). V shed 1 base and J shed 1 base, with 7 bases lying between them. CDR3 length equals 14 residues. The germline V gene has CDR1 SEHNR and CDR2 FQNEAQ (reference sequence).

This chain uses TRBV6-1 with TRBJ2-5; 9 positions agree with TRBD2. Trimming cost V 6 bases and J 7 bases; bases outside gene matches: 3. The CDR3 length is 12 residues. CDR1 is MNHNS, CDR2 SASEGT, per germline. Here the CDR3 reads CASRPAGGTQYF. For the CDR3, the DNA is TGTGCCAGCAGACCAGCGGGGGGGACCCAGTACTTC.

The chain combines TRBV29-1 with TRBJ2-3; D uncertain. Looked up from germline, CDR1 is SQVTM and CDR2 is ANQGSEA. The CDR3 loop spans 13 amino acids. The V gene lost 1 base and the J gene lost 2 bases, with 7 bases spanning the gap. The CDR3 sequence is CSVEAPLTDTQYF. The CDR3 DNA follows: TGCAGCGTTGAAGCCCCACTCACAGATACGCAGTATTTT.

J is TRBJ1-2 and V is TRBV10-3; D uncertain. The CDR3 runs to 14 residues. Germline CDR1 ENHRY, CDR2 SYGVKD. V shed 7 bases and J shed 4 bases, with 16 bases lying between them. CDR3 residues: CAITSGSSLYGYTF. CDR3 bases: TGTGCCATCACCTCTGGCAGTTCCCTCTATGGCTACACCTTC.

V gene TRBV4-2 combines with J gene TRBJ2-3; perhaps TRBD2 as D (5 bases). The CDR3 is 13 amino acids. Germline V gene sequence: CDR1 LGHNA, CDR2 YNFKEQ. Trimming cost V 4 bases and J 4 bases, with 9 bases left between them. CDR3 DNA sequence: TGTGCCAGCAGCCGTGACTATTCAGATACGCAGTATTTT. Protein sequence: CASSRDYSDTQYF.

This clone was seen once. CDR3: CASSQGTERETQYF. The CDR3, as DNA: TGTGCCAGCAGCCAGGGGACAGAGCGAGAGACCCAGTACTTC. The chain links TRBV14 to TRBJ2-5; 7 bases line up with TRBD1. The CDR3 is 14 residues long. Germline loops: CDR1 SGHDN, CDR2 FVKESK. Unmatched junction bases numbered 5, after V lost 3 bases and J lost 4 bases.

This sequence joins TRBV7-2 and TRBJ1-3, with 7 bases fitting TRBD1. Looked up from germline, CDR1 is SGHTA and CDR2 is FQGNSA. This CDR3 comprises 17 residues. The trim removed 5 bases at V and 0 bases at J, leaving 10 bases unmatched. This chain's CDR3 is CASSPLGTANSGNTIYF. The CDR3 nucleotides read TGTGCCAGCAGCCCACTCGGGACAGCCAACTCTGGAAACACCATATATTTT.

The chain recombines TRBV11-3 with TRBJ1-1; D call uncertain. The germline gives CDR1 SGHNT, CDR2 YENEEA. Trimming left V 0 bases short and J 0 bases short, with 2 bases between. The CDR3 spans 13 residues. CDR3 DNA sequence: TGTGCCAGCAGCTTAGATCTGAACACTGAAGCTTTCTTT. It codes for CASSLDLNTEAFF.

The J gene is TRBJ2-1, the V gene TRBV29-1; 8 nucleotides line up with TRBD1. CDR3 length: 16 residues. Trimming took 6 bases from V and 1 from J; bases not matched to a gene: 11. From germline, CDR1 is SQVTM and CDR2 ANQGSEA. CDR3 nucleotides: TGCAGCGTCCGACAACAGGGGGTCCTGTCCTACAATGAGCAGTTCTTC. This translates into CSVRQQGVLSYNEQFF.

This rearrangement joins TRBV9 to TRBJ1-3; maybe TRBD1 (5 bases). CDR1 is SGDLS and CDR2 is YYNGEE in the germline V gene. CDR3 length: 15 amino acids. V lost 1 base to trimming and J lost 3 bases, with 11 bases between them. CDR3 sequence: CASSVSQGGGNTIYF. The DNA for the CDR3 is TGTGCCAGCAGCGTATCTCAGGGTGGTGGAAACACCATATATTTT.

V is TRBV9 and J is TRBJ1-1; D might be TRBD1 (5 bases). Germline CDR1 is SGDLS and CDR2 is YYNGEE. The CDR3 length is 17 residues. Trimming took off 0 bases at V and 0 bases at J, with 15 bases between the two ends. CDR3 loop: CASSVAGGVSMNTEAFF. CDR3 nucleotides: TGTGCCAGCAGCGTAGCTGGGGGGGTGTCGATGAACACTGAAGCTTTCTTT.

This sequence joins TRBV11-2 and TRBJ2-5; D not resolved. The CDR3 covers 13 residues. Germline V CDR1 and CDR2: SGHAT, FQNNGV. Deletions cut 6 bases from V and 2 bases from J, with 10 bases between. The CDR3, as DNA: TGTGCCAGCAGGTCGACAACGCAAGAGACCCAGTACTTC. Residues: CASRSTTQETQYF.

This chain links TRBV4-3 with TRBJ2-2, with D possibly TRBD2 on 6 matching bases. The CDR3 sequence is 16 residues long. V gave up 1 base and J gave up 3 bases, with 12 bases separating them. The germline CDR1 and CDR2 sequences are LGHNA and YSLEER. The CDR3 sequence: CASSQGVAADTGELFF. CDR3 bases: TGCGCCAGCAGCCAAGGGGTAGCGGCCGACACCGGGGAGCTGTTTTTT.

The chain carries TRBV7-3 and TRBJ1-2; D remains ambiguous. The V end was cut by 4 bases, the J end by 6 bases, with 18 bases between. The CDR3 contains 15 residues. Germline V CDR1 and CDR2: SGHTA, FQGTGA. DNA of the CDR3: TGTGCCAGCAGCTCCACTTCAGACCTGGAACATGGCTACACCTTC. It specifies CASSSTSDLEHGYTF.

This clone was seen only once. The chain joins TRBV5-4 to TRBJ1-3, with D uncertain. Per germline, CDR1 SGHNT and CDR2 YYREEE (reference sequence). The CDR3 totals 16 residues. Trimming took off 4 bases at V and 1 base at J, with 15 bases between the two ends. CDR3 in amino acids: CASSQDHPRSGNTIYF. Written as DNA, the CDR3 is TGTGCCAGCAGCCAAGATCATCCACGATCTGGAAACACCATATATTTT.

The genes are TRBV5-5 and TRBJ2-3; 11 positions agree with TRBD2. This CDR3 spans 15 amino acids. Trimming removed 4 bases from V and 5 bases from J; junction bases left unmatched: 6. Germline CDR1 SGHKS, CDR2 YYEKEE (reference sequence). The DNA for the CDR3 is TGTGCCAGCAGCCTTAGCGGGAGGGCGAGAGATACGCAGTATTTT. Residues: CASSLSGRARDTQYF.